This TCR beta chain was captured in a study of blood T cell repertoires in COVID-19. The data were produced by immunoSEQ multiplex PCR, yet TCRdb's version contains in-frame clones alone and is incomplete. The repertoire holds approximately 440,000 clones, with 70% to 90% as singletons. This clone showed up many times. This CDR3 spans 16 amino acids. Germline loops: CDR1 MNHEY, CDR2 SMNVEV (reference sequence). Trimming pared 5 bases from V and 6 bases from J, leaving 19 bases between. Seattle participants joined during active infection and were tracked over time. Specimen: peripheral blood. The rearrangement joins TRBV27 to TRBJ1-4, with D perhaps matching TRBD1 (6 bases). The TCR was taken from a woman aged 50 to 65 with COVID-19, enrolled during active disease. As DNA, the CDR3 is TGTGCCAGCAGTCGGGGCGGGGGGGCGCGTTATGAAAAACTGTTTTTT. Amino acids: CASSRGGGARYEKLFF.